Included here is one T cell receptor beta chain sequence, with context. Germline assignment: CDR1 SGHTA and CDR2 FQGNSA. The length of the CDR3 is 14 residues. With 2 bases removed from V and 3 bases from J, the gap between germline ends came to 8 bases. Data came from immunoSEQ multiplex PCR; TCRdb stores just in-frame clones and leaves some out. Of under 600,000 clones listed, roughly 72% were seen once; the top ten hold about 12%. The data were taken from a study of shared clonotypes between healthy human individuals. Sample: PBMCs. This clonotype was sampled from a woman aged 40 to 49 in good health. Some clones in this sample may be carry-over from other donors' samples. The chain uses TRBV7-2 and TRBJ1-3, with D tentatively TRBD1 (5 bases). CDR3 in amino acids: CASSLSGSGNTIYF. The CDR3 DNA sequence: TGTGCCAGCAGCTTATCAGGGAGTGGAAACACCATATATTTT.